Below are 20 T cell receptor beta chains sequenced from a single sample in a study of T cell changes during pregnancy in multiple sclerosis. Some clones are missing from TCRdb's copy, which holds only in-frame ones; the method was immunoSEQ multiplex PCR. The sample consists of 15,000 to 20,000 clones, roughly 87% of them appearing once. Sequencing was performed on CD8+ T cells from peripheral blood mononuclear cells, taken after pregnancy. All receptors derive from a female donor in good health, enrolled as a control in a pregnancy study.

The CDR3 DNA reads as TGCGCCAGCAGCTTGGTCGGGACAGAATACAATGAGCAGTTCTTC. It translates to CASSLVGTEYNEQFF. V gene TRBV5-1 combines with J gene TRBJ2-1; 7 nucleotides agree with TRBD1. The V gene's germline CDR1 is SGHRS and CDR2 YFSETQ. This CDR3 is 15 amino acids long. V was clipped by 0 bases and J by 4 bases; unmatched bases: 4.

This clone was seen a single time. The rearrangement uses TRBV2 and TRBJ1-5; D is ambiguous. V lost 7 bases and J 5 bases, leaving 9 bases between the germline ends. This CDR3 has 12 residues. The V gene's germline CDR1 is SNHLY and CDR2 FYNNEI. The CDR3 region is CASTGLYQPQHF. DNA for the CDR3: TGTGCCAGCACCGGTTTATATCAGCCCCAGCATTTT. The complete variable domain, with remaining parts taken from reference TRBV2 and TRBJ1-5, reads EPEVTQTPSHQVTQMGQEVILRCVPISNHLYFYWYRQILGQKVEFLVSFYNNEISEKSEIFDDQFSVERPDGSNFTLKIRSTKLEDSAMYFCASTGLYQPQHFGDGTRLSIL.

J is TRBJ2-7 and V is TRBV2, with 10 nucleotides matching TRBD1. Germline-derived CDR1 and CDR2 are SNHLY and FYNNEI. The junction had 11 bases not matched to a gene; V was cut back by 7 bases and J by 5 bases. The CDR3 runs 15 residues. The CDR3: CASKLGTGESHEQYF. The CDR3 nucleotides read TGTGCCAGCAAATTAGGGACAGGGGAGTCCCACGAGCAGTACTTC.

The CDR3 DNA reads as TGTGCCAGCAGTCCTAGAATCTTACAGCCCCAGCATTTT. Translated: CASSPRILQPQHF. This chain uses TRBV27 with TRBJ1-5; D not resolved. Germline V lookup: CDR1 MNHEY, CDR2 SMNVEV (reference sequence). The V and J ends lost 5 bases and 7 bases respectively, with 12 bases between them. The CDR3 spans 13 residues.

The CDR3 nucleotides read TGTGCCAGCAGCGTGGGGAAGGGGGGGCCCGAGACCCAGTACTTC. Translated, it gives CASSVGKGGPETQYF. The chain combines TRBV9 with TRBJ2-5; D is possibly TRBD2 (7 bases). CDR3 size: 15 residues. Germline V CDR1 and CDR2: SGDLS, YYNGEE. Trimming pared 2 bases from V and 5 bases from J, leaving 16 bases between.

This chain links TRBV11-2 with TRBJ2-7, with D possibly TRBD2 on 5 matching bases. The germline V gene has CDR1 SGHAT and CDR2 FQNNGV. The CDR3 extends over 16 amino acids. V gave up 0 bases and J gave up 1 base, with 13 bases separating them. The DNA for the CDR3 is TGTGCCAGCAGCTTAGATCTGTCGGGATATTCCTACGAGCAGTACTTC. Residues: CASSLDLSGYSYEQYF.

CDR3 bases: TGTGCCAGCAGCTTTAGCGGGGGGGCTGGAGATACGCAGTATTTT. It specifies CASSFSGGAGDTQYF. The chain employs TRBV5-4 and TRBJ2-3, with 11 bases identical to TRBD2. Germline V gene sequence: CDR1 SGHNT, CDR2 YYREEE (reference sequence). CDR3 size: 15 residues. Germline trimming cut 2 bases from V and 5 bases from J; bases unmatched to any gene: 4.

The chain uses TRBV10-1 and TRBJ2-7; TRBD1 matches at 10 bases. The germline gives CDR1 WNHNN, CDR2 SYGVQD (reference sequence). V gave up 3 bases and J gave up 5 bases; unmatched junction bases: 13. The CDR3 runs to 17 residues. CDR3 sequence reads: CASSDLPGQGGKDEQYF. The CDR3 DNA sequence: TGCGCCAGCAGTGACTTACCTGGACAGGGGGGGAAAGACGAGCAGTACTTC.

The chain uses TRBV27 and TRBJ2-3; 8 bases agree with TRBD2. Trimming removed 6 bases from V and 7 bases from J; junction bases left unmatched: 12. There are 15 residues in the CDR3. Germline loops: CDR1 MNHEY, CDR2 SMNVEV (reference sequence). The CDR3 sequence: CASSRIAGRGNTQYF. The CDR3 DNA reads TGTGCCAGCAGCAGAATAGCGGGAAGGGGAAATACGCAGTATTTT.

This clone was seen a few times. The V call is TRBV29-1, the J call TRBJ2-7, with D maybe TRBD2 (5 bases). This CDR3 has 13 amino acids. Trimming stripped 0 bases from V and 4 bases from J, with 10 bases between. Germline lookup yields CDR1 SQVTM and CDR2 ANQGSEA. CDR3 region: CSVEEEGGYEQYF. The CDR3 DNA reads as TGCAGCGTTGAAGAAGAGGGTGGGTACGAGCAGTACTTC.

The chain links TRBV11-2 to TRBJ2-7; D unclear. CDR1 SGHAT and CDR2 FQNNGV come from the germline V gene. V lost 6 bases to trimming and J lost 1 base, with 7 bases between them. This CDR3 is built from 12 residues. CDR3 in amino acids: CASRTFSYEQYF. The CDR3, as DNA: TGTGCCAGCAGGACTTTTTCCTACGAGCAGTACTTC. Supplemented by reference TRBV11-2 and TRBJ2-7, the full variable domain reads EAGVAQSPRYKIIEKRQSVAFWCNPISGHATLYWYQQILGQGPKLLIQFQNNGVVDDSQLPKDRFSAERLKGVDSTLKIQPAKLEDSAVYLCASRTFSYEQYFGPGTRLTVT.

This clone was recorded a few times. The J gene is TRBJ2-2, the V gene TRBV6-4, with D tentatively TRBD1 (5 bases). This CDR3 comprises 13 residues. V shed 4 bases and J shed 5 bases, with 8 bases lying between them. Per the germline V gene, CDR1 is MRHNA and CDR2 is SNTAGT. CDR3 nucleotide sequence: TGTGCCAGCAGTGTAGGGGCAACCGGGGAGCTGTTTTTT. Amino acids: CASSVGATGELFF.

The CDR3 coding sequence is TGCGCCAGCAGCCATCAGCCAGGACAGCCAACAGATACGCAGTATTTT. It translates to CASSHQPGQPTDTQYF. The rearrangement joins TRBV4-1 to TRBJ2-3, with D maybe TRBD1 (6 bases). Per germline, CDR1 MGHRA and CDR2 YSYEKL. This CDR3 has 16 amino acids. The V end was cut by 3 bases, the J end by 3 bases, with 16 bases between.

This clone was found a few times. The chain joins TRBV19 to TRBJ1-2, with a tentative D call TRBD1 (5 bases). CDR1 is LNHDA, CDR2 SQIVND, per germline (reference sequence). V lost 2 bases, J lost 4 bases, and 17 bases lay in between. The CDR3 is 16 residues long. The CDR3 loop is CASSISPPGTGYGYTF. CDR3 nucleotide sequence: TGTGCCAGTAGTATATCCCCCCCCGGGACTGGCTATGGCTACACCTTC. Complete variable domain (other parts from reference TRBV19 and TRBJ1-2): DGGITQSPKYLFRKEGQNVTLSCEQNLNHDAMYWYRQDPGQGLRLIYYSQIVNDFQKGDIAEGYSVSREKKESFPLTVTSAQKNPTAFYLCASSISPPGTGYGYTFGSGTRLTVV.

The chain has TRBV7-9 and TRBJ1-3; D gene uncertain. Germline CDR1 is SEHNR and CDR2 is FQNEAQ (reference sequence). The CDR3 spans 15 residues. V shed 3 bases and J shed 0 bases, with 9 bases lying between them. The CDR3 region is CASSFSSLSGNTIYF. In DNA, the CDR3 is TGTGCCAGCAGCTTTTCCTCTCTCTCTGGAAACACCATATATTTT.

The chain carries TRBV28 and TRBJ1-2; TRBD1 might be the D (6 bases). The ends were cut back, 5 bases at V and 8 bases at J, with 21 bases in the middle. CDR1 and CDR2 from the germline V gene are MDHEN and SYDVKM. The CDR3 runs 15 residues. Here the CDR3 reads CASSPPTEGVGGYTF. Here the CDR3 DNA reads TGTGCCAGCAGTCCTCCGACAGAGGGGGTCGGGGGCTACACCTTC.

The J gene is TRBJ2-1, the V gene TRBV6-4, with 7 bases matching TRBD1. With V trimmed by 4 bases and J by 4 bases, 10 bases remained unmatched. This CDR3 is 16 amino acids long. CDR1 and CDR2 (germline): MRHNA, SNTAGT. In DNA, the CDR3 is TGTGCCAGCAGTGCACGGGACAGCGGTGATTACAATGAGCAGTTCTTC. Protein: CASSARDSGDYNEQFF.

For the CDR3, the DNA is TGCGCCAGCAGCACCTCGGGACTAGCGGGGGGACCGATCAATGAGCAGTTCTTC. This sequence encodes CASSTSGLAGGPINEQFF. This chain connects TRBV5-1 to TRBJ2-1; the match to TRBD2 covers 15 bases. The junction had 11 bases not matched to a gene; V was cut back by 4 bases and J by 6 bases. The germline CDR1 and CDR2 sequences are SGHRS and YFSETQ. This CDR3 spans 18 amino acids.

DNA for the CDR3: TGCAGCGTTGCCGGGGGGAGCACTGAAGCTTTCTTT. It is translated as CSVAGGSTEAFF. The chain combines TRBV29-1 with TRBJ1-1, with a tentative D call TRBD1 (5 bases). The CDR3 consists of 12 residues. Germline lookup yields CDR1 SQVTM and CDR2 ANQGSEA. Deletions cut 4 bases from V and 4 bases from J, with 10 bases between.

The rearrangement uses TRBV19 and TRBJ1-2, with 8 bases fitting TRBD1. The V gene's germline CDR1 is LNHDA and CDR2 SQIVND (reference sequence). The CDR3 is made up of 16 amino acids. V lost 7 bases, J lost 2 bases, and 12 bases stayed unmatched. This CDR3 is CASTLLLGDRNYGYTF. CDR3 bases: TGTGCCAGTACCCTTTTACTAGGGGACAGGAACTATGGCTACACCTTC.